These 26 T cell receptor beta chains originate from one sample sequenced in a study of blood T cells in healthy people across ages. Together with a sample-barcoded 5' primer, a J-beta primer mix was included in a second PCR lasting about 7 to 11 cycles. TCRdb processed the 5' RACE reads anew with MiXCR; each CDR3 protein has one entry. The table records some 1.5 million distinct CDR3 sequences, about 28% of them present only once. The sample taken for sequencing was blood. The source of these receptors is a woman aged 25 to 39 in good health.

The V gene is TRBV7-2, the J gene TRBJ2-2; D uncertain. Germline V lookup: CDR1 SGHTA, CDR2 FQGNSA. V lost 3 bases and J 5 bases, leaving 13 bases between the germline ends. This CDR3 region has 15 residues. The CDR3 reads CASSLSFVHTGELFF. CDR3 nucleotides: TGTGCCAGCAGCTTGTCATTCGTTCATACCGGGGAGCTGTTTTTT. The full variable domain, rest sourced from reference TRBV7-2 and TRBJ2-2, is GAGVSQSPSNKVTEKGKDVELRCDPISGHTALYWYRQSLGQGLEFLIYFQGNSAPDKSGLPSDRFSAERTGGSVSTLTIQRTQQEDSAVYLCASSLSFVHTGELFFGEGSRLTVL.

CDR3 coding DNA: TGTGCCAGCTCACCACCGACCGGGACAGGGGCCTACGAGCAGTACTTC. Translated, it gives CASSPPTGTGAYEQYF. The chain recombines TRBV18 with TRBJ2-7; 10 nucleotides align to TRBD1. Trimming removed 0 bases from V and 2 bases from J; junction bases left unmatched: 4. The CDR3 is 16 residues long. Germline V CDR1 and CDR2: KGHSH, LQKENI.

This clonotype was found a few times. The chain combines TRBV18 with TRBJ2-2, with D unresolved. Germline V gene sequence: CDR1 KGHSH, CDR2 LQKENI. V gave up 3 bases and J gave up 2 bases, with 7 bases separating them. The CDR3 length is 14 residues. Here the CDR3 DNA reads TGTGCCAGCTCACCGGCAGCAAACACCGGGGAGCTGTTTTTT. It encodes CASSPAANTGELFF.

The chain uses TRBV4-3 and TRBJ1-1; maybe TRBD1 (5 bases). The V and J ends lost 2 bases and 0 bases respectively, with 7 bases between them. The CDR3 loop spans 14 amino acids. In germline, CDR1 is LGHNA, CDR2 YSLEER. CDR3 residues: CASSQLTVNTEAFF. DNA of the CDR3: TGCGCCAGCAGCCAACTGACAGTGAACACTGAAGCTTTCTTT.

A single count supports this clonotype. The genes are TRBV20-1 and TRBJ2-7; 10 bases fit TRBD2. CDR1 is DFQATT, CDR2 SNEGSKA, per germline (reference sequence). The V segment lost 6 bases and the J segment 5 bases; nucleotides outside the gene matches: 10. The CDR3 length is 14 residues. The CDR3 protein is CSALRTSGDNEQYF. The CDR3 DNA reads TGCAGTGCCCTTCGGACTAGCGGCGACAACGAGCAGTACTTC.

Points on this clonotype: A single base separates this from a much larger clone, so it may be a read error. This rearrangement joins TRBV7-2 to TRBJ2-7; the match to TRBD2 covers 7 bases. Trimming removed 4 bases from V and 7 bases from J; junction bases left unmatched: 10. CDR1 and CDR2 from the germline V gene are SGHTA and FQGNSA. The CDR3 loop spans 14 amino acids. The CDR3 loop is CASSSGGGGNEQYF. CDR3 coding DNA: TGTGCCAGCAGCTCCGGCGGGGGTGGCAATGAGCAGTACTTC. Looking up the rest from reference TRBV7-2 and TRBJ2-7 gives the full variable domain: GAGVSQSPSNKVTEKGKDVELRCDPISGHTALYWYRQSLGQGLEFLIYFQGNSAPDKSGLPSDRFSAERTGGSVSTLTIQRTQQEDSAVYLCASSSGGGGNEQYFGPGTRLTVT.

About this clonotype: A single base separates this from a much larger clone, so it may be a read error. The chain couples TRBV29-1 to TRBJ2-5; 8 bases are a match to TRBD2. Germline-derived CDR1 and CDR2 are SQVTM and ANQGSEA. The ends lost 4 bases at V and 5 bases at J; junction bases unmatched: 12. The CDR3 loop spans 15 amino acids. This CDR3 is CSVVAGTSSGETQYF. CDR3 DNA: TGCAGCGTTGTAGCTGGGACTAGTTCGGGGGAGACCCAGTACTTC.

This clonotype has at least ten counts. V usage is TRBV20-1 and J usage is TRBJ2-7; maybe TRBD1 (5 bases). Trimming shortened V by 5 bases and J by 3 bases, and 14 bases separated the two germline ends. This CDR3 is built from 13 residues. CDR1 DFQATT and CDR2 SNEGSKA come from the germline V gene (reference sequence). The CDR3 region has the DNA TGCAGTGCTCAAGACAGCATCATCTACGAGCAGTACTTC. Its protein product is CSAQDSIIYEQYF.

The chain links TRBV20-1 to TRBJ2-5; TRBD2 matches at 8 bases. The J call may be faulty, since TRBJ2-7 better matches the DNA end. Germline V gene sequence: CDR1 DFQATT, CDR2 SNEGSKA (reference sequence). This CDR3 has 15 residues. For the CDR3, the DNA is TGCAGTGCTAGAGATCTAAGCGGGGGCCAGTACGAGCAGTACTTC. Its protein product is CSARDLSGGQYEQYF.

This chain joins TRBV5-5 and TRBJ1-6, with no clear D. The CDR3 spans 15 residues. V was shortened by 1 base and J by 4 bases, with 9 bases between the two germline ends. CDR1 and CDR2 (germline): SGHKS, YYEKEE (reference sequence). CDR3: CASSLRASYNSPLHF. The CDR3 region has the DNA TGTGCCAGCAGCTTGAGGGCCTCATATAATTCACCCCTCCACTTT. Looking up the rest from reference TRBV5-5 and TRBJ1-6 gives the full variable domain: DAGVTQSPTHLIKTRGQQVTLRCSPISGHKSVSWYQQVLGQGPQFIFQYYEKEERGRGNFPDRFSARQFPNYSSELNVNALLLGDSALYLCASSLRASYNSPLHFGNGTRLTVT.

V gene TRBV7-2 combines with J gene TRBJ1-4; D is ambiguous. This CDR3 has 13 amino acids. Per the germline V gene, CDR1 is SGHTA and CDR2 is FQGNSA. Trimming removed 3 bases at V and 8 bases at J, with 10 bases between. CDR3 DNA: TGTGCCAGCAGCTTTGGGGTGGGAGAAAAACTGTTTTTT. Translated, it gives CASSFGVGEKLFF.

This clonotype was seen many times. The rearrangement links TRBV5-1 to TRBJ1-5; 7 nucleotides agree with TRBD1. V lost 9 bases and J lost 5; bases outside the gene matches: 5. CDR1 SGHRS and CDR2 YFSETQ come from the germline V gene. This CDR3 is 12 amino acids long. The CDR3 protein is CATTGEYQPQHF. In DNA form, the CDR3 reads TGCGCCACCACAGGGGAATATCAGCCCCAGCATTTT.

This clonotype has more than one count but fewer than ten. The chain is built from TRBV20-1 and TRBJ2-5; D may be TRBD1 (6 bases). The CDR3 is 17 amino acids. Trimming took 0 bases from V and 11 from J, leaving 28 bases between them. Germline CDR1 and CDR2: DFQATT and SNEGSKA (reference sequence). CDR3 amino acids: CSARDPQGLSFYNEQYF. The CDR3 DNA is TGCAGTGCTAGAGATCCCCAGGGGCTATCGTTCTACAATGAGCAGTACTTC.

The chain combines TRBV30 with TRBJ2-1; 11 bases agree with TRBD2. The CDR3 consists of 15 residues. The ends lost 5 bases at V and 8 bases at J; junction bases unmatched: 11. In germline, CDR1 is GTSNPN, CDR2 SVGIG (reference sequence). CDR3 loop: CAWGSLAGVSDEQFF. The CDR3 DNA reads TGTGCCTGGGGCTCACTAGCGGGGGTATCCGATGAGCAGTTCTTC.

The chain combines TRBV11-2 with TRBJ2-1, with D perhaps TRBD2 (5 bases). Trimming stripped 0 bases from V and 7 bases from J, with 10 bases between. The CDR3 loop spans 14 amino acids. The germline V gene has CDR1 SGHAT and CDR2 FQNNGV. CDR3 in DNA: TGTGCCAGCAGCTTAGATCGGGGAGCGAATGAGCAGTTCTTC. Protein sequence: CASSLDRGANEQFF.

This clonotype appeared a single time. V is TRBV19 and J is TRBJ1-5; no clear D gene. The V end lost 6 bases, the J end lost 4 bases, and 16 bases lay between the germline ends. The CDR3 contains 15 residues. Looked up from germline, CDR1 is LNHDA and CDR2 is SQIVND (reference sequence). The CDR3 reads CASSILPGLNQPQHF. In nucleotides, the CDR3 is TGTGCCAGTAGCATCCTGCCGGGTCTTAATCAGCCCCAGCATTTT.

This sequence joins TRBV27 and TRBJ2-1; 10 bases line up with TRBD2. The CDR3 is 18 amino acids. The V segment lost 3 bases and the J segment 5 bases; nucleotides outside the gene matches: 13. CDR1 MNHEY and CDR2 SMNVEV come from the germline V gene (reference sequence). CDR3 coding DNA: TGTGCCAGCAGTTTTTCAGAGCGGGAGGGCCCTGTTAACAATGAGCAGTTCTTC. This translates into CASSFSEREGPVNNEQFF.

This clonotype was picked up a small number of times. The chain combines TRBV21-1 with TRBJ2-5; no check of the table's D call, TRBD2, against the DNA was made. The DNA matches TRBJ2-7 better at its end, which makes the J call doubtful. TRBV21-1 is a pseudogene. This CDR3 region has 15 residues. The CDR3 reads CAIPKGLSGSREQYF. The CDR3 DNA follows: TGTGCCATCCCCAAAGGGCTTAGCGGGAGTCGCGAGCAGTACTTC.

The J gene is TRBJ2-7, the V gene TRBV6-5; 13 bases fit TRBD2. The CDR3 loop spans 15 amino acids. Germline V lookup: CDR1 MNHEY, CDR2 SVGAGI. After removal of 4 bases from V and 5 bases from J, the junction contained 5 bases not matched to a gene. The CDR3 DNA sequence: TGTGCCAGCAGTTTGACTAGCGGGAGGTTCGACGAGCAGTACTTC. Translation: CASSLTSGRFDEQYF.

A few counts support this clonotype. The chain combines TRBV25-1 with TRBJ1-4; D unresolved. Trimming shortened V by 3 bases and J by 6 bases, and 8 bases separated the two germline ends. The CDR3 runs 13 residues. From germline, CDR1 is MGHDK and CDR2 SYGVNS. CDR3 nucleotides: TGTGCCAGCAGTGATCGGATGGATGAAAAACTGTTTTTT. Translating it yields CASSDRMDEKLFF.

The chain employs TRBV28 and TRBJ2-3, with 7 positions matching TRBD2. Trimming removed 3 bases from V and 3 bases from J; junction bases left unmatched: 6. Germline V gives CDR1 MDHEN, CDR2 SYDVKM. The CDR3 is 15 amino acids. DNA of the CDR3: TGTGCCAGCAGTTTCCGAGCGGGGATAACAGATACGCAGTATTTT. Translated, it gives CASSFRAGITDTQYF.

The CDR3 region is CSAPQHWNEQFF. The CDR3 DNA sequence: TGCAGTGCTCCCCAGCACTGGAATGAGCAGTTCTTC. The rearrangement joins TRBV20-1 to TRBJ2-1; D remains unclear. The CDR3 loop spans 12 amino acids. Per the germline V gene, CDR1 is DFQATT and CDR2 is SNEGSKA (reference sequence). The germline V and J ends were trimmed by 5 bases and 7 bases, with 12 bases remaining between them.

This clonotype was picked up a small number of times. The chain carries TRBV28 and TRBJ2-4; 7 bases match TRBD1. The end of the DNA fits TRBJ2-5 better, so the J call may be wrong. The CDR3 has 15 residues. Germline CDR1 reads MDHEN; CDR2 reads SYDVKM. DNA for the CDR3: TGTGCCAGCAGTTCCTCGGGACAGAGCGAAGAGACCCAGTACTTC. As protein: CASSSSGQSEETQYF.

This clonotype was found many times. The chain employs TRBV5-1 and TRBJ2-6; D is uncertain. Trimming took off 4 bases at V and 0 bases at J, with 11 bases between the two ends. CDR3 size: 16 residues. The germline V gene encodes CDR1 SGHRS and CDR2 YFSETQ. The CDR3: CASSPDAVSGANVLTF. In nucleotides, the CDR3 is TGCGCCAGCAGCCCGGACGCGGTCTCTGGGGCCAACGTCCTGACTTTC.

This clonotype was found many times. The V and J genes are TRBV29-1 and TRBJ1-2, with 7 nucleotides matching TRBD1. V lost 7 bases to trimming and J lost 8 bases; unmatched junction nucleotides: 22. The CDR3 has 16 amino acids. Germline values: CDR1 SQVTM, CDR2 ANQGSEA. As DNA, the CDR3 is TGCAGCGGGGGGACAGACCAGGACCTCCCTAAGGAGGGCTACACCTTC. Translation: CSGGTDQDLPKEGYTF.

This clonotype was counted only a few times. This chain joins TRBV12-3 or TRBV12-4 and TRBJ2-1; 11 bases align to TRBD1. The CDR3 sequence is 15 residues long. Unmatched junction bases numbered 5, after V lost 4 bases and J lost 6 bases. The CDR3 sequence is CASSSAGQGGNEQFF. The CDR3 DNA follows: TGTGCCAGCAGTTCCGCGGGACAGGGGGGCAATGAGCAGTTCTTC.